This is a list of T cell receptor beta chains from one sample in a study of blood T cell repertoires in COVID-19. Method: immunoSEQ multiplex PCR; TCRdb's copy keeps in-frame clones and lacks some. In the table there are roughly 150,000 clones, 85% to 90% of which are singletons. Sequences were obtained from peripheral blood. These receptors all come from an older woman with acute or convalescent COVID-19. The conserved cysteine and the conserved F or W are not part of the CDR3 here.

len: 13
j_gene: TRBJ1-5
v_gene: TRBV19
CDR3aa: ASSPHGSRGQPQH

len: 13
j_gene: TRBJ2-1
v_gene: TRBV4-1
CDR3aa: ASSQDRLAGARRF

len: 10
j_gene: TRBJ2-5
v_gene: TRBV28
CDR3aa: ASSSQVETQY

len: 12
j_gene: TRBJ2-1
v_gene: TRBV28
CDR3aa: ASSLEGTNNEQF

len: 12
j_gene: TRBJ1-5
v_gene: TRBV5-5
CDR3aa: ASSSGTPDQPQH

len: 11
j_gene: TRBJ1-5
v_gene: TRBV12-3/TRBV12-4
CDR3aa: ASSPMANQPQH

len: 12
j_gene: TRBJ2-7
v_gene: TRBV15
CDR3aa: ATSRVGGINEQY

len: 11
j_gene: TRBJ2-7
v_gene: TRBV15
CDR3aa: ATSLQGSYEQY

len: 11
j_gene: TRBJ1-1
v_gene: TRBV28
CDR3aa: ASSLMGQAEAF

len: 13
j_gene: TRBJ2-2
v_gene: TRBV6-5
CDR3aa: ASSQQGTHTGELF

len: 12
j_gene: TRBJ1-5
v_gene: TRBV25-1
CDR3aa: ASSEGGSLKPQH

len: 13
j_gene: TRBJ1-2
v_gene: TRBV2
CDR3aa: ASRGDRAANYGYT

len: 15
j_gene: TRBJ2-5
v_gene: TRBV7-8
CDR3aa: ASSLGGLAGTKETQY

len: 14
j_gene: TRBJ2-3
v_gene: TRBV9
CDR3aa: ASSLSSGGAEDTQY

len: 11
j_gene: TRBJ1-6
v_gene: TRBV6-5
CDR3aa: ASILSAGSPLH

len: 14
j_gene: TRBJ1-6
v_gene: TRBV5-8
CDR3aa: ASSLAGLGRNSPLH

len: 12
j_gene: TRBJ1-1
v_gene: TRBV4-3
CDR3aa: ASSQGKGRTEAF

len: 12
j_gene: TRBJ2-2
v_gene: TRBV6-2/TRBV6-3
CDR3aa: ASSLAGRTGELF